Given below is one T cell receptor beta chain in context. The antigen remains unidentified. The sample originates from a study of cytomegalovirus exposure and HLA in healthy donors. Study as a whole: A preliminary data release comprised around 85 million unique TCRs obtained from HLA-typed donors. Study conclusions and caveats: Some TCR beta chains (about 170 of them) were listed as cytomegalovirus-associated. Specificity of a few CMV-associated chains for CMV antigens was verified in vitro.

This CDR3 is built from 14 residues. Between the trimmed V and J ends, which lost 3 bases and 3 bases, there was a span of 11 bases. Germline-derived CDR1 and CDR2 are SGHTA and FQGTGA. Primers for the PCR totalled 60 Vbeta and 13 Jbeta. Data came from immunoSEQ multiplex PCR; TCRdb stores just in-frame clones and leaves some out. Of about 210,000 clones listed, around 80% are singletons. The specimen sequenced was PBMCs. The chain joins TRBV7-3 to TRBJ2-5; D possibly corresponds to TRBD1 (7 bases). The receptor was isolated from a man aged 35-49 years in good health and CMV-seropositive. The CDR3 protein is CASSFGGGEETQYF. Here the CDR3 DNA reads TGTGCCAGCAGCTTCGGAGGGGGCGAAGAGACCCAGTACTTC.